The clone carrying this T cell receptor (beta chain) was counted at least ten times. Germline lookup yields CDR1 LNHNV and CDR2 YYDKDF (reference sequence). The CDR3 extends over 15 amino acids. Trimming took off 4 bases at V and 2 bases at J, with 14 bases between the two ends. The data stem from a study of identical twins. TCRdb independently ran MiXCR on the 5' RACE reads; one entry per CDR3 protein. The sample holds more than 600,000 distinct CDR3 sequences; 15% to 20% are singletons and the top ten take less than 15%. A further study also used this sample, focusing on T cells expressing NK-cell markers.

The sequence derives from a woman aged 18-29 years in good health. This chain links TRBV15 with TRBJ1-2; D is undetermined. The sequenced sample was PBMCs. The CDR3 DNA is TGTGCCACCAGCACTGCCCGTTGGATAAACTATGGCTACACCTTC. Translation: CATSTARWINYGYTF.